The 14 T cell receptor beta chains in this list originate from one sample, sequenced in a study of T cell responses to AZD1222 COVID-19 vaccine (dated by TCRdb to about 2021). This specimen's time point label, interpreted: baseline before first vaccination. Receptors were amplified or captured by the immunoSEQ multiplex PCR assay. Sourced from immuneACCESS, this table was stored by TCRdb with only in-frame sequences that have V and J called. A share of the clones is absent; for the studies checked, an unresolved V gene accounts for under half, and the remainder has no known explanation. For this sample there are approximately 99,000 clones; 70% to 90% appear just once. The biggest ten clones account for 2.9% of the sample. Sequenced material: peripheral blood, taken on day 0 of AZD1222 vaccination. These TCRs come from an adult in good health.

This clone occurred a few times. The chain employs TRBV9 and TRBJ2-7; no definite D call. Trimming took 0 bases from V and 2 from J, leaving 9 bases between them. The germline V gene has CDR1 SGDLS and CDR2 YYNGEE. This CDR3 region has 14 residues. The CDR3 protein is CASSVGPETYEQYV. The DNA of the CDR3 is TGTGCCAGCAGCGTAGGTCCAGAAACCTACGAGCAGTACGTC.

CDR3 protein: CASNHRDAGELFF. The CDR3 nucleotides read TGTGCCAGCAACCACAGGGACGCCGGGGAGCTGTTTTTT. V is TRBV6-5 and J is TRBJ2-2; D possibly corresponds to TRBD1 (6 bases). CDR1 is MNHEY, CDR2 SVGAGI, per germline. The CDR3 sequence is 13 residues long. V lost 7 bases and J lost 6, with 12 bases in between.

The chain is built from TRBV27 and TRBJ1-2; 7 bases are shared with TRBD1. Germline CDR1 and CDR2: MNHEY and SMNVEV (reference sequence). J was trimmed by 0 bases and V by 5 bases; bases with no gene match: 3. This CDR3 is 14 amino acids long. Here the CDR3 reads CASSPTGTNYGYTF. DNA of the CDR3: TGTGCCAGCAGTCCGACAGGGACTAACTATGGCTACACCTTC.

The rearrangement uses TRBV19 and TRBJ2-2; a weak D match, TRBD2 (5 bases). CDR3 length: 17 residues. CDR1 and CDR2 (germline): LNHDA, SQIVND (reference sequence). V was shortened by 2 bases and J by 1 base, with 14 bases between the two germline ends. CDR3 sequence: CASSIMIRTLNTGELFF. The CDR3 nucleotides read TGTGCCAGTAGTATAATGATCCGGACTTTGAACACCGGGGAGCTGTTTTTT.

The chain joins TRBV5-1 to TRBJ2-2; possibly TRBD1 for D (7 bases). Germline CDR1 is SGHRS and CDR2 is YFSETQ. V gave up 4 bases and J gave up 5 bases, with 15 bases separating them. The CDR3 is 15 amino acids. Written as DNA, the CDR3 is TGCGCCAGCAGCCCGGGGGCAGGGGGTACCGGGGAGCTGTTTTTT. Translated, it gives CASSPGAGGTGELFF.

The V and J genes are TRBV7-9 and TRBJ2-1; TRBD2 agrees at 11 bases. The J segment lost 0 bases and the V segment lost 6 bases, leaving 4 bases of the junction unmatched. The CDR3 runs 16 residues. CDR1 and CDR2 (germline): SEHNR, FQNEAQ (reference sequence). CDR3 DNA: TGTGCCAGCAGTTCGACTAGCGGGATCTCCTACAATGAGCAGTTCTTC. Its translation: CASSSTSGISYNEQFF. The full variable domain, completed using reference TRBV7-9 and TRBJ2-1, is DTGVSQNPRHKITKRGQNVTFRCDPISEHNRLYWYRQTLGQGPEFLTYFQNEAQLEKSRLLSDRFSAERPKGSFSTLEIQRTEQGDSAMYLCASSSTSGISYNEQFFGPGTRLTVL.

This clone has a handful of counts. This chain uses TRBV6-4 with TRBJ2-2, with D possibly being TRBD1 (6 bases). The CDR3 is made up of 15 amino acids. Between the trimmed V and J ends, which lost 0 bases and 2 bases, there was a span of 7 bases. Per the germline V gene, CDR1 is MRHNA and CDR2 is SNTAGT. The CDR3 DNA reads as TGTGCCAGCAGTGACTCGGGGACAAACACCGGGGAGCTGTTTTTT. This codes for CASSDSGTNTGELFF.

The chain recombines TRBV2 with TRBJ1-1; D might be TRBD1 (6 bases). In germline, CDR1 is SNHLY, CDR2 FYNNEI. The CDR3 sequence is 13 residues long. V was pared by 10 bases and J by 5 bases, with 17 bases between. The CDR3 DNA follows: TGTGCCACCTCACAGGGAGGGAGGACTGAAGCTTTCTTT. Protein sequence: CATSQGGRTEAFF.

This chain connects TRBV5-6 to TRBJ1-2; 7 bases fit TRBD1. The V segment lost 4 bases and the J segment 5 bases; nucleotides outside the gene matches: 8. This CDR3 has 14 amino acids. Germline CDR1 is SGHDT and CDR2 is YYEEEE. The CDR3 DNA reads as TGTGCCAGCAGCGGAATCGACAGGGATTATGGCTACACCTTC. Protein product: CASSGIDRDYGYTF.

This chain links TRBV3-1 (or the pseudogene TRBV3-2) with TRBJ1-1; no clear D gene. The CDR3 spans 13 residues. V lost 4 bases and J lost 5, with 11 bases in between. Germline V gene sequence: CDR1 LGHDT, CDR2 YNNKEL (reference sequence). CDR3 residues: CASSPRRSTEAFF. In DNA form, the CDR3 reads TGTGCCAGCAGCCCACGGAGGAGTACTGAAGCTTTCTTT.

The genes are TRBV18 and TRBJ2-3; 9 bases line up with TRBD2. The CDR3 consists of 12 residues. The V gene's germline CDR1 is KGHSH and CDR2 LQKENI. Unmatched junction bases numbered 3, after V lost 3 bases and J lost 11 bases. The CDR3 DNA reads TGTGCCAGCTCACCGACGCGGGAGGGGCAGTATTTT. It yields the protein CASSPTREGQYF.

V usage is TRBV5-8 and J usage is TRBJ1-6, with unresolved D. The germline gives CDR1 SGHTS, CDR2 YDEGEE. The CDR3 is made up of 13 amino acids. The V gene lost 1 base and the J gene lost 10 bases, with 9 bases spanning the gap. CDR3 protein: CASSLTLESPLHF. The CDR3 nucleotides read TGTGCCAGCAGCTTGACCCTCGAATCACCCCTCCACTTT.

The chain combines TRBV7-3 with TRBJ2-7, with TRBD2 identical over 9 bases. The CDR3 loop spans 19 amino acids. The ends lost 5 bases at V and 0 bases at J; junction bases unmatched: 17. The germline CDR1 and CDR2 sequences are SGHTA and FQGTGA. CDR3 coding DNA: TGTGCCAGCAGCCCTGATACGACTCGACTAGCGGCAAGCTCCTACGAGCAGTACGTC. It is translated as CASSPDTTRLAASSYEQYV.

This clone was seen just once. This chain connects TRBV4-3 to TRBJ1-4; D may be TRBD1 (6 bases). This CDR3 region has 14 residues. Germline-derived CDR1 and CDR2 are LGHNA and YSLEER. V shed 4 bases and J shed 8 bases, with 14 bases lying between them. Here the CDR3 reads CASSPQGRGEKLFF. The CDR3 nucleotides are TGCGCCAGCAGCCCCCAGGGAAGGGGGGAAAAACTGTTTTTT.